This entry describes one TCR beta chain. Its target is unknown. This sample stems from a study of T cells after posttransplantation cyclophosphamide. Germline CDR1 reads SGHTA; CDR2 reads FQGNSA. J gave up 7 bases and V 5 bases, and 16 bases lay outside the gene matches. The length of the CDR3 is 17 residues. Generated by immunoSEQ multiplex PCR, the TCRdb table keeps only in-frame clones and is missing some. The sample consists of roughly 70,000 clones, 93% of them appearing once. Peripheral blood was collected from the related graft donor on the marrow donation day. General study findings and limits: Skin or GI-infiltrating T cells shared few TRB sequences with blood.

The receptor comes from a woman aged 25 to 45 in good health and a related stem cell transplant donor. The sample consisted of PBMCs. This chain connects TRBV7-2 to TRBJ2-5, with TRBD2 identical over 10 bases. The CDR3: CASSPGRASGGLGTQYF. The CDR3 DNA is TGTGCCAGCAGCCCGGGGAGGGCTAGCGGGGGACTTGGGACCCAGTACTTC.